These 9 T cell receptor beta chains originate from one sample sequenced in a study of cytomegalovirus exposure and HLA in healthy donors. A multiplex PCR was run with 60 Vbeta primers and 13 Jbeta primers. Clones were sequenced by immunoSEQ multiplex PCR, and TCRdb holds only the in-frame ones, with some missing. Of roughly 120,000 clones listed, around 75% are singletons. Source material: PBMCs. Receptors originate from a woman aged 18-29 years in good health and CMV-seronegative.

V gene TRBV7-2 combines with J gene TRBJ1-5, with 9 positions matching TRBD1. V gave up 5 bases and J gave up 4 bases; unmatched junction bases: 6. The CDR3 runs 15 residues. The germline CDR1 and CDR2 sequences are SGHTA and FQGNSA. In DNA form, the CDR3 reads TGTGCCAGCAGCCTCACAGGGGGCTGGAATCAGCCCCAGCATTTT. It specifies CASSLTGGWNQPQHF.

The rearrangement uses TRBV2 and TRBJ2-7; the D is unclear. Germline assignment: CDR1 SNHLY and CDR2 FYNNEI. V lost 8 bases to trimming and J lost 0 bases, with 11 bases between them. The CDR3 is made up of 13 amino acids. The CDR3 DNA reads TGTGCCAGCGGGCCAGTGGCCTCCTACGAGCAGTACTTC. It translates to CASGPVASYEQYF.

This clone was detected only once. This chain connects TRBV2 to TRBJ2-7; 7 bases match TRBD2. Germline trimming cut 6 bases from V and 0 bases from J; bases unmatched to any gene: 5. CDR3 size: 14 residues. Germline lookup yields CDR1 SNHLY and CDR2 FYNNEI. The CDR3 DNA reads TGTGCCAGCAGGAAAGCGGGGAGCTCCTACGAGCAGTACTTC. It translates to CASRKAGSSYEQYF.

The chain joins TRBV5-4 to TRBJ2-3, with 10 bases fitting TRBD2. Germline V gives CDR1 SGHNT, CDR2 YYREEE (reference sequence). V was pared by 4 bases and J by 2 bases, with 10 bases of the junction left unmatched. CDR3 size: 17 residues. CDR3 coding DNA: TGTGCCAGCAGCCTGGAGCGGGGGGGGTCCGACACAGATACGCAGTATTTT. Translated: CASSLERGGSDTDTQYF.

The chain is built from TRBV27 and TRBJ1-1, with a possible D match to TRBD1 (5 bases). The germline gives CDR1 MNHEY, CDR2 SMNVEV (reference sequence). The CDR3 is made up of 12 amino acids. Deletions cut 3 bases from V and 7 bases from J, with 9 bases between. The CDR3 bases are TGTGCCAGCAGTTTGTGGAGGGGTGAAGCTTTCTTT. Residues: CASSLWRGEAFF.

The chain carries TRBV4-2 and TRBJ1-5, with 9 bases aligning to TRBD1. CDR3 length equals 16 residues. Losses at the gene ends were 1 base for V and 7 bases for J; bases not matched to a gene: 8. Germline values: CDR1 LGHNA, CDR2 YNFKEQ. Here the CDR3 DNA reads TGTGCCAGCAGCCAAGTAATGCGGGACAGGGAACAGCCCCAGCATTTT. This gives the protein CASSQVMRDREQPQHF.

The V call is TRBV6-5, the J call TRBJ1-2; D uncertain. The germline gives CDR1 MNHEY, CDR2 SVGAGI. This CDR3 spans 13 amino acids. The V end was cut by 8 bases, the J end by 4 bases, with 14 bases between. The DNA for the CDR3 is TGTGCCAGCGCGACTCGCGGGTTCTATGGCTACACCTTC. Protein product: CASATRGFYGYTF.

CDR3 DNA: TGTGCCAGCAGCTTACAGGGTGGACAATATGAAGCTTTCTTT. It is translated as CASSLQGGQYEAFF. The chain has TRBV7-9 and TRBJ1-1; D is perhaps TRBD1 (5 bases). CDR1 and CDR2 (germline): SEHNR, FQNEAQ (reference sequence). The length of the CDR3 is 14 residues. Deletions cut 2 bases from V and 7 bases from J, with 14 bases between.

The chain carries TRBV6-1 and TRBJ2-7; 7 bases agree with TRBD1. Germline CDR1 and CDR2: MNHNS and SASEGT. The V segment lost 2 bases and the J segment 3 bases; nucleotides outside the gene matches: 7. This CDR3 has 15 residues. CDR3 protein: CASSEPGQKLYEQYF. DNA of the CDR3: TGTGCCAGCAGTGAACCGGGACAGAAGCTCTACGAGCAGTACTTC.